The 13 T cell receptor beta chains given below trace back to one sample, sequenced in a study of technical replicates of blood from a few donors. TCRdb's table, derived via immunoSEQ multiplex PCR, lists solely in-frame clones and lacks some. In the table there are fewer than 100,000 clones, 75% to 95% of which are singletons. Material: T cells isolated from PBMCs. The receptors derive from a human donor in good health.

V is TRBV7-9 and J is TRBJ1-2; tentative D call: TRBD1 (5 bases). V was trimmed by 11 bases and J by 3 bases, leaving 16 bases between them. The CDR3 is 13 residues long. Germline CDR1 and CDR2: SEHNR and FQNEAQ (reference sequence). This chain's CDR3 is CAVPHPGHYGYTF. CDR3 DNA: TGTGCCGTTCCCCATCCAGGGCACTATGGCTACACCTTC.

This clone was counted only a few times. This chain connects TRBV6-6 to TRBJ1-1; D not certain. Germline loops: CDR1 MNHNY, CDR2 SVGAGI (reference sequence). The length of the CDR3 is 11 residues. V dropped 6 bases and J dropped 2 bases, with 4 bases sitting between them. The CDR3 sequence: CASRLNTEAFF. CDR3 DNA: TGTGCCAGCAGGCTAAACACTGAAGCTTTCTTT.

This chain connects TRBV14 to TRBJ2-6, with a tentative D call TRBD2 (7 bases). There are 19 residues in the CDR3. Trimming removed 0 bases from V and 0 bases from J, with 15 bases in between. CDR1 is SGHDN, CDR2 FVKESK, per germline. The CDR3 nucleotides read TGTGCCAGCAGCCAAGAACAGGGAGGGGCCCCCTCTGGGGCCAACGTCCTGACTTTC. Protein product: CASSQEQGGAPSGANVLTF. Complete variable domain (other parts from reference TRBV14 and TRBJ2-6): EAGVTQFPSHSVIEKGQTVTLRCDPISGHDNLYWYRRVMGKEIKFLLHFVKESKQDESGMPNNRFLAERTGGTYSTLKVQPAELEDSGVYFCASSQEQGGAPSGANVLTFGAGSRLTVL.

The J gene is TRBJ2-7, the V gene TRBV27, with TRBD2 matching over 13 bases. V shed 5 bases and J 7 bases; nucleotides not matched to a gene: 20. CDR1 and CDR2 from the germline V gene are MNHEY and SMNVEV (reference sequence). The CDR3 loop spans 19 amino acids. DNA for the CDR3: TGTGCCAGCAGTCGGTTCCCCCCGCTCCGGACTAGCGGGAGTAGGGAGCAGTACTTC. This encodes CASSRFPPLRTSGSREQYF.

The J gene is TRBJ2-7, the V gene TRBV4-1, with D possibly matching TRBD1 (6 bases). Deletions cut 1 base from V and 0 bases from J, with 13 bases between. Germline assignment: CDR1 MGHRA and CDR2 YSYEKL. The CDR3 loop spans 16 amino acids. This CDR3 is CASSQVPTGFSYEQYF. The CDR3 bases are TGCGCCAGCAGCCAAGTTCCCACAGGGTTCTCCTACGAGCAGTACTTC.

CDR3 DNA: TGTGCCAGCAGTTACTCGTTAGACGGGGGTGAGCAGTTCTTC. This sequence encodes CASSYSLDGGEQFF. This sequence joins TRBV6-6 and TRBJ2-1; perhaps TRBD2 as D (6 bases). CDR3 length equals 14 residues. Trimming pared 0 bases from V and 9 bases from J, leaving 12 bases between. Germline lookup yields CDR1 MNHNY and CDR2 SVGAGI (reference sequence).

CDR3 DNA: TGTGCCAGCAGCTTAGATCTAAACGAAAAACTGTTTTTT. Protein product: CASSLDLNEKLFF. The chain uses TRBV7-8 and TRBJ1-4; D remains ambiguous. Germline CDR1 SGHVS, CDR2 FQNEAQ. The CDR3 contains 13 residues. Trimming cost V 1 base and J 8 bases, with 8 bases left between them.

The V gene is TRBV27, the J gene TRBJ2-7; D is unclear. Trimming shortened V by 2 bases and J by 0 bases, and 14 bases separated the two germline ends. The CDR3 contains 16 residues. The germline gives CDR1 MNHEY, CDR2 SMNVEV (reference sequence). CDR3 in DNA: TGTGCCAGCAGTTTAGGCGCGGAGTTTAGCTCCTACGAGCAGTACTTC. It yields the protein CASSLGAEFSSYEQYF.

Here the CDR3 reads CASSQESSIAGLAYEQYF. The CDR3 DNA reads as TGTGCCAGCAGCCAAGAGAGTTCGATAGCGGGATTAGCCTACGAGCAGTACTTC. The V gene is TRBV4-2, the J gene TRBJ2-7; TRBD2 matches 8 bases. V gave up 0 bases and J gave up 2 bases; unmatched junction bases: 12. The germline gives CDR1 LGHNA, CDR2 YNFKEQ. The CDR3 is 18 residues long.

The rearrangement joins TRBV6-5 to TRBJ1-5; the D gene is possibly TRBD1 (5 bases). Germline values: CDR1 MNHEY, CDR2 SVGAGI. V gave up 5 bases and J gave up 7 bases, with 12 bases separating them. The CDR3 is 13 amino acids. The CDR3 region is CASSLRVGQPQHF. The CDR3 bases are TGTGCCAGCAGTCTCAGGGTCGGACAGCCCCAGCATTTT.

V and J are TRBV5-1 and TRBJ1-5; 8 nucleotides agree with TRBD1. The J segment lost 0 bases and the V segment lost 0 bases, leaving 2 bases of the junction unmatched. The CDR3 runs 16 residues. Per germline, CDR1 SGHRS and CDR2 YFSETQ. The CDR3 DNA is TGCGCCAGCAGCTTGGACGGACAGGGTAGCAATCAGCCCCAGCATTTT. Translated: CASSLDGQGSNQPQHF. Combining the CDR3 with reference TRBV5-1 and TRBJ1-5 gives the whole variable domain KAGVTQTPRYLIKTRGQQVTLSCSPISGHRSVSWYQQTPGQGLQFLFEYFSETQRNKGNFPGRFSGRQFSNSRSEMNVSTLELGDSALYLCASSLDGQGSNQPQHFGDGTRLSIL.

The rearrangement joins TRBV2 to TRBJ1-5; D ambiguous. Germline V gives CDR1 SNHLY, CDR2 FYNNEI. Trimming shortened V by 2 bases and J by 0 bases, and 5 bases separated the two germline ends. This CDR3 is built from 14 residues. The CDR3 loop is CASSESGSNQPQHF. The CDR3 DNA is TGTGCCAGCAGTGAATCAGGTAGCAATCAGCCCCAGCATTTT.

J is TRBJ2-7 and V is TRBV19; D may be TRBD1 (5 bases). This CDR3 has 15 amino acids. Germline CDR1 LNHDA, CDR2 SQIVND (reference sequence). The V end was cut by 5 bases, the J end by 3 bases, with 17 bases between. CDR3 in amino acids: CASSGAGRLYYEQYF. The CDR3 coding sequence is TGTGCCAGTAGTGGAGCAGGGCGGCTTTACTACGAGCAGTACTTC.